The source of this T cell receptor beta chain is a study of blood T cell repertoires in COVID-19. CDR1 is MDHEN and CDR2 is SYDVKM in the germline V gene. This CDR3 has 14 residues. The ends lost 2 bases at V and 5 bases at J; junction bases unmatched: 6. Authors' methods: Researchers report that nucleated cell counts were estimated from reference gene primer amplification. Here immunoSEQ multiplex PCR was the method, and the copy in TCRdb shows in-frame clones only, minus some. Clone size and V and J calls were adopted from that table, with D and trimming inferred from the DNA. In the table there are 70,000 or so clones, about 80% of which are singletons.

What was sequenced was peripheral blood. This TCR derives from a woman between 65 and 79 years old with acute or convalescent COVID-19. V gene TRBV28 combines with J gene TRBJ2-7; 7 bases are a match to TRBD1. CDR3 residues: CASSLARGRHEQYF. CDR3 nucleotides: TGTGCCAGCAGTTTAGCTAGGGGGCGCCACGAGCAGTACTTC.